This TCR beta chain emerged from a study of blood T cell repertoires in COVID-19. Study-wide background: Acute and convalescent COVID-19 specimens originated in the United States, Italy and Spain.

The sample holds one count of this clone. Ages ranged from about 18 to 90 years, with residence in 24 US areas. Recovered Cohort 3 donors showed two negative PCRs, clearance, or symptom resolution. The germline V and J ends were trimmed by 4 bases and 4 bases, with 10 bases remaining between them. This CDR3 spans 14 amino acids. CDR1 is MNHEY and CDR2 is SVGEGT in the germline V gene. Authors' analysis steps: Using reference gene primer amplification, nucleated cell counts were estimated. Repertoires were generated with immunoSEQ multiplex PCR, while TCRdb's copy carries only in-frame clones and drops some. V, J and clone size reflect that table, while D and trimming were determined from the DNA. The sample contains 250,000 to 300,000 clones, around 82% of which appear only once.

Sequences were obtained from PBMCs or T cells enriched from blood (not recorded which). This TCR was sampled from a man aged 45-65 years who had recovered from COVID-19. The chain joins TRBV6-2 or TRBV6-3 to TRBJ2-2; perhaps TRBD2 as D (5 bases). The CDR3 loop reads CASSWSGGTGELFF. DNA of the CDR3: TGTGCCAGCAGTTGGAGTGGAGGCACCGGGGAGCTGTTTTTT.